This entry features one T cell receptor beta chain sequence. Assay: immunoSEQ multiplex PCR; the TCRdb copy retains only in-frame clones and omits some. The sample shows 150,000 to 200,000 clones, roughly 91% of them seen only once. This CDR3 has 15 residues. The data derive from a study of control samples from healthy donors and cancer patients. The genes are TRBV12-1 and TRBJ2-3; no DNA check was done on the table's D call, TRBD1. TRBV12-1 is noted as a pseudogene. The TCR comes from a woman aged 25 to 39 in good health. Sequences were obtained from blood. CDR3 sequence reads: CASSFLGQGTDTQYF. The CDR3 DNA follows: TGTGCCAGCAGCTTCCTGGGACAGGGCACAGATACGCAGTATTTT.